This T cell receptor (beta chain) was sequenced in a study of blood T cells in healthy people across ages. This clonotype has only a few counts. Germline V CDR1 and CDR2: SGHTA, FQGNSA. Trimming removed 3 bases from V and 4 bases from J, with 22 bases in between. The CDR3 totals 18 residues. Next came a second PCR, run for about 6 to 11 cycles, which used a sample-barcoded 5' primer along with a J-beta primer mix. TCRdb called the 5' RACE reads again in MiXCR, with one record for every CDR3 protein. The table records fewer than 1,200,000 distinct CDR3 sequences, under 30% of them present only once. These data also featured in a second study, about T cells of mothers and their children.

Sequencing was performed on blood. This TCR came from a girl aged 2-10 years in good health. This rearrangement joins TRBV7-2 to TRBJ2-1; tentatively, D is TRBD1 (5 bases). The CDR3 coding sequence is TGTGCCAGCAGCTTTCCCGCGATCCGAACGACAGTATACAATGAGCAGTTCTTC. This encodes CASSFPAIRTTVYNEQFF.